This is a list of T cell receptor beta chains from one sample in a study of blood T cell repertoires in COVID-19. The table came from immunoSEQ multiplex PCR; TCRdb's copy has only in-frame clones and leaves some out. The sample shows roughly 47,000 clones, over 80% of them seen only once. What was sequenced was peripheral blood. These receptors came from a man in his forties or fifties with acute or convalescent COVID-19. The CDR3 runs from the conserved cysteine through the conserved F or W. A D gene is named only where the DNA matches it firmly. Clone sizes are given selectively: once, few, many, or a class where the clone is expanded.

NA	NA	TRBV6-5	TRBJ1-1	CASTRGGGMNTEAFF	TGTGCCAGCACCCGAGGGGGGGGAATGAACACTGAAGCTTTCTTT
TRBD1	NA	TRBV9	TRBJ1-1	CASSPRTGDIYEAFF	TGTGCCAGCAGCCCACGGACAGGAGATATTTATGAAGCTTTCTTT
NA	NA	TRBV19	TRBJ2-2	CASTEIPGVPGELFF	TGTGCCAGTACCGAAATTCCAGGCGTCCCGGGGGAGCTGTTTTTT
NA	NA	TRBV21-1	TRBJ2-7	CASSKVNIQGWEQYF	TGTGCCAGCAGCAAGGTCAACATACAGGGTTGGGAGCAGTACTTC
NA	NA	TRBV28	TRBJ2-7	CASSLRQDYEQYF	TGTGCCAGCAGTTTACGGCAGGACTACGAGCAGTACTTC
TRBD1	NA	TRBV28	TRBJ1-1	CASISGTGHTEAFF	TGTGCCAGCATCTCCGGGACAGGGCACACTGAAGCTTTCTTT
TRBD1	NA	TRBV3-1/TRBV3-2	TRBJ1-1	CASSQPDRGSNAFF	TGTGCCAGCAGCCAACCCGACAGGGGCTCGAATGCTTTCTTT
NA	NA	TRBV5-1	TRBJ1-2	CASSMEGGLYGYTF	TGCGCCAGCAGCATGGAGGGGGGGCTCTATGGCTACACCTTC
NA	NA	TRBV12-3/TRBV12-4	TRBJ1-1	CASGRGYGAFF	TGTGCCAGCGGACGGGGATATGGAGCTTTCTTT
TRBD1	NA	TRBV19	TRBJ1-1	CASRRQGQDTEAFF	TGTGCCAGTAGGAGACAGGGGCAGGACACTGAAGCTTTCTTT
NA	NA	TRBV19	TRBJ2-1	CASSIVGRGSYNEQFF	TGTGCCAGTAGTATAGTCGGGAGAGGTTCCTACAATGAGCAGTTCTTC
TRBD2	once	TRBV24-1	TRBJ2-5	CATSDFGGLAGRETQYF	TGTGCCACCAGTGATTTTGGGGGACTAGCGGGGAGAGAGACCCAGTACTTC
TRBD1	NA	TRBV6-5	TRBJ1-2	CASVPGTGGGYTF	TGTGCCAGCGTACCCGGGACAGGTGGTGGCTACACCTTC
NA	NA	TRBV2	TRBJ2-7	CASSEDIKSSYEQYF	TGTGCCAGCAGTGAGGACATAAAGAGCTCCTACGAGCAGTACTTC
TRBD1	NA	TRBV3-1/TRBV3-2	TRBJ1-1	CASSFSGQGGTEAFF	TGTGCCAGCAGCTTTTCTGGACAGGGCGGCACTGAAGCTTTCTTT
NA	NA	TRBV27	TRBJ1-4	CASSLLGGDEKLFF	TGTGCCAGCAGTTTATTAGGGGGGGATGAAAAACTGTTTTTT
NA	NA	TRBV15	TRBJ1-5	CATSSSRKEARNSNQPQHF	TGTGCCACCAGCAGCTCCCGAAAAGAGGCACGAAATAGCAATCAGCCCCAGCATTTT
TRBD1	NA	TRBV5-1	TRBJ1-1	CASSPYRGRDLDTEAFF	TGCGCCAGCAGTCCCTACAGGGGGCGCGATCTAGACACTGAAGCTTTCTTT
NA	NA	TRBV6-2/TRBV6-3	TRBJ2-3	CASSYSAGNTDTQYF	TGTGCCAGCAGTTACTCAGCGGGTAACACAGATACGCAGTATTTT
NA	NA	TRBV7-8	TRBJ1-1	CASSLFGGWTNTEAFF	TGTGCCAGCAGCTTATTTGGAGGGTGGACGAACACTGAAGCTTTCTTT
NA	once	TRBV5-1	TRBJ2-3	CASSLGLQIYTQYF	TGCGCCAGCAGCTTGGGGCTCCAAATCTATACGCAGTATTTT
NA	NA	TRBV12-3/TRBV12-4	TRBJ2-1	CASSFSGSQFF	TGTGCCAGCAGTTTTTCGGGATCGCAGTTCTTC